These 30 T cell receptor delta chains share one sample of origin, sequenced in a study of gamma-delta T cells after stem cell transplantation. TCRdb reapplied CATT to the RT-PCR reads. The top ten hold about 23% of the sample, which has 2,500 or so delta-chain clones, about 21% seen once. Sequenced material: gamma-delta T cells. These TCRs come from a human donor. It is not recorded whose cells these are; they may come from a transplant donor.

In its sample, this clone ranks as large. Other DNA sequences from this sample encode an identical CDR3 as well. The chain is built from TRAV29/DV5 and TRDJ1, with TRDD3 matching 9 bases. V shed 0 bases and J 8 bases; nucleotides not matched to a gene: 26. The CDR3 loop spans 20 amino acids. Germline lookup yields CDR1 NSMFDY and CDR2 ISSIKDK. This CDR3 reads CAASVPGMGAGIRWAPKLIF. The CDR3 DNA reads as TGTGCAGCAAGCGTCCCGGGGATGGGCGCGGGGATACGCTGGGCTCCAAAACTCATCTTT.

CDR3 sequence: CACDTILGDTPLIF. The CDR3 nucleotides read TGTGCCTGTGACACTATACTGGGGGATACGCCCCTGATCTTT. V is TRDV2 and J is TRDJ4, with 13 bases that match TRDD3. This CDR3 has 14 amino acids. Germline CDR1 is GEAIGNYY and CDR2 is EKD. The V and J ends lost 1 base and 5 bases, in that order; junction bases with no gene match: 3.

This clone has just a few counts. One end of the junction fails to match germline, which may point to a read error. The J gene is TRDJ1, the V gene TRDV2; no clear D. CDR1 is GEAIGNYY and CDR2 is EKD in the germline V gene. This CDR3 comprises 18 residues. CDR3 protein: CACDSLRQGSPRTDKPIF. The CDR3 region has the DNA TGTGCCTGTGACTCACTACGCCAGGGGTCCCCTCGGACCGATAAACCCATCTTT.

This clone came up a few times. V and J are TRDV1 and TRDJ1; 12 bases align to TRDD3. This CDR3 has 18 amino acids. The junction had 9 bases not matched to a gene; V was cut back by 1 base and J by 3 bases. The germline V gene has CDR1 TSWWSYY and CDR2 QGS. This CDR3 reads CALGEPRYWGILPDKLIF. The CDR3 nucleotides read TGTGCTCTTGGGGAACCCCGGTACTGGGGGATACTCCCCGATAAACTCATCTTT.

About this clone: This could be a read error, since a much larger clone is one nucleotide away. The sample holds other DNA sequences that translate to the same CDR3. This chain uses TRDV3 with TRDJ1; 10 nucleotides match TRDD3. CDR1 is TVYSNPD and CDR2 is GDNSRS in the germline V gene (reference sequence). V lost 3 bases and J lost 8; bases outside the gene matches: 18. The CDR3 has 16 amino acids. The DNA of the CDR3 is TGTGCCTTATCCCCGTACTGGGGGATGAGGGGCGACAAACTCATCTTT. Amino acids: CALSPYWGMRGDKLIF.

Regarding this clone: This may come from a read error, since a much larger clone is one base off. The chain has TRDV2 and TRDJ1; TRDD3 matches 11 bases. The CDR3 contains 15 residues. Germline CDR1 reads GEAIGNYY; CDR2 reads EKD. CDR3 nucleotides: TGTGCCTGTGGCACCCTGGGGGATACTCCCGATAAACTCATCTTT. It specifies CACGTLGDTPDKLIF.

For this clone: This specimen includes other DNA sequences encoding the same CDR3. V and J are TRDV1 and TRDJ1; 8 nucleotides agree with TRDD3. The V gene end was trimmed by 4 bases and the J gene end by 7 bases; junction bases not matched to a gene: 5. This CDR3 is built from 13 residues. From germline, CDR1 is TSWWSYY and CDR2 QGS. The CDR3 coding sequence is TGTGCTCTTGGGGGTGTACTGGGGGGTAAACTCATCTTT. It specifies CALGGVLGGKLIF.

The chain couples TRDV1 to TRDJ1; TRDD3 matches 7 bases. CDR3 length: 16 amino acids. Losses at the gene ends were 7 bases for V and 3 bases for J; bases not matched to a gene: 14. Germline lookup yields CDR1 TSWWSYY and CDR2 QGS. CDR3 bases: TGTGCTCTTGTGCCATGGGATACAGCGATTTCCGATAAACTCATCTTT. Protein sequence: CALVPWDTAISDKLIF.

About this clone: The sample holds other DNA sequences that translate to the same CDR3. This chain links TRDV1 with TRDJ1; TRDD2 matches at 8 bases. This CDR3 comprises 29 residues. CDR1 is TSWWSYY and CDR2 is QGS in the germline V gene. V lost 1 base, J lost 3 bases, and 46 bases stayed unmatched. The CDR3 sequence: CALGEPRPSSYGFWDLLVKGDRLADKLIF. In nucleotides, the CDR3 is TGTGCTCTTGGGGAACCACGACCCTCTTCCTACGGTTTCTGGGATCTTCTTGTTAAGGGTGATAGATTGGCCGATAAACTCATCTTT.

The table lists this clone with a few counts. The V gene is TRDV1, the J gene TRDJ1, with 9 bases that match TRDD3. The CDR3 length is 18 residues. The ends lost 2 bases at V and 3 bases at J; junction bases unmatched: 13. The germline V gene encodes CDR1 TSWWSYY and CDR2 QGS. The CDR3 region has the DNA TGTGCTCTTGGGGAAAATCTTCCGTTACTGGGGGAGCCCGATAAACTCATCTTT. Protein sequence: CALGENLPLLGEPDKLIF.

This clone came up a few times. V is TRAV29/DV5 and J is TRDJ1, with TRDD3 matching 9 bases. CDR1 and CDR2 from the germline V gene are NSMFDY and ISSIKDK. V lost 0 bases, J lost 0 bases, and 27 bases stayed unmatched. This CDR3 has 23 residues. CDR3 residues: CAASARFPKLYWGTTPYTDKLIF. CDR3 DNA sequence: TGTGCAGCAAGCGCGCGGTTTCCTAAGCTGTACTGGGGGACCACTCCCTACACCGATAAACTCATCTTT.

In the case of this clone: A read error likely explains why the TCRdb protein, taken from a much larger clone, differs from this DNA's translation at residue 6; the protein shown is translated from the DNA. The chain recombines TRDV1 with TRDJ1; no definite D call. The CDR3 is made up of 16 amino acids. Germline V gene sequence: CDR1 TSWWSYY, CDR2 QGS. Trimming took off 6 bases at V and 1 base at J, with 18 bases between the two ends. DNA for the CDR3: TGTGCTCTTGGACCCCGGGCCCTATTCGGCACCGATAAACTCATCTTT. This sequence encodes CALGPRALFGTDKLIF.

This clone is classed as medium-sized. The DNA of the CDR3 is TGTGCCTGTGACACCGTACTGGGGGATACAGTCTCCTGGGACACCCGACAGATGTTTTTC. Translated: CACDTVLGDTVSWDTRQMFF. The J gene is TRDJ3, the V gene TRDV2; TRDD3 matches at 12 bases. The CDR3 has 20 amino acids. CDR1 and CDR2 from the germline V gene are GEAIGNYY and EKD. Trimming removed 0 bases from V and 0 bases from J; junction bases left unmatched: 5.

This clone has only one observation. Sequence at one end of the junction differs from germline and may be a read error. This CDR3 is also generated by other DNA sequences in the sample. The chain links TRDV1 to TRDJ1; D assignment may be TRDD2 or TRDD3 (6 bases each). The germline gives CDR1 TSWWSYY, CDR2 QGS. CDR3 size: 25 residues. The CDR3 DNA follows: TGTGCTCTAGGGGAAATCAAGGGCCCGGAGCCTTCCCCAGTTTACTGGGTGCGGTACACCGATAAACTCATCTTT. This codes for CALGEIKGPEPSPVYWVRYTDKLIF.

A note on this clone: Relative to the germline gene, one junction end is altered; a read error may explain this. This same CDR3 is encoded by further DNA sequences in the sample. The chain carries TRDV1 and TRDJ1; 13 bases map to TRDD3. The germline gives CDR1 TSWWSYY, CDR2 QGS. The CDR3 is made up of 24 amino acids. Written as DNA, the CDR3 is TGTGCACTTGGGGACCCAGGTTCCTACCTCCTACACTGGGGGATACGCCCGTACACCGATAAACTCATCTTT. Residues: CALGDPGSYLLHWGIRPYTDKLIF.

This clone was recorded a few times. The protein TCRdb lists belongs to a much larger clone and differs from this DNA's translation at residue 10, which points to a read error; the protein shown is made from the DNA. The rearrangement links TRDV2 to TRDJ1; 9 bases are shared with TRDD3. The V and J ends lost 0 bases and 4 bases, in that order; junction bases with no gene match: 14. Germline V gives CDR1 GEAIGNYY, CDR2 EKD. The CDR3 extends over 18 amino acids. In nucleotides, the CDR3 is TGTGCCTGTGACACCCCTCACTGGGGGAAACCAAGTTACGATAAACTCATCTTT. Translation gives CACDTPHWGKPSYDKLIF.

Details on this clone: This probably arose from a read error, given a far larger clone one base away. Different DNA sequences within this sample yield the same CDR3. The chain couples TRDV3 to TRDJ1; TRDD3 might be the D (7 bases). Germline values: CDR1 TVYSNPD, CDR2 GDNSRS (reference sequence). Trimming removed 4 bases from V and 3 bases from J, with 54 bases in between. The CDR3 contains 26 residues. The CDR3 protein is CASSGWNGLPQSLTGEIRWCADKLIF. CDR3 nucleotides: TGTGCCTCCTCGGGATGGAATGGTCTTCCCCAGTCCCTTACTGGGGAAATACGCTGGTGCGCCGATAAACTCATCTTT.

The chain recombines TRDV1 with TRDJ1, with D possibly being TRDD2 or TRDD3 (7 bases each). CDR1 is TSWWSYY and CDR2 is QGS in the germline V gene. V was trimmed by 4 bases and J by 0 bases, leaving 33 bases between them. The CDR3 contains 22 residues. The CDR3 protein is CALGAPPSSWWGRIEYTDKLIF. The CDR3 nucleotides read TGTGCTCTTGGGGCCCCCCCTTCCTCGTGGTGGGGGAGGATCGAGTACACCGATAAACTCATCTTT.

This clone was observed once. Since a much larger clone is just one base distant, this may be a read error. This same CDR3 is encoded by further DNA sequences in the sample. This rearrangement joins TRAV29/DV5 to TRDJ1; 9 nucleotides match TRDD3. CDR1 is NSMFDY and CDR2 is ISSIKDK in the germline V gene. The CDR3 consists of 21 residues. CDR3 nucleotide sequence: TGTGCCGCAAGCGCGGCATCCTACCGAGGGGGATACCAACTGTACACCGATAAACTCATCTTT. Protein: CAASAASYRGGYQLYTDKLIF.

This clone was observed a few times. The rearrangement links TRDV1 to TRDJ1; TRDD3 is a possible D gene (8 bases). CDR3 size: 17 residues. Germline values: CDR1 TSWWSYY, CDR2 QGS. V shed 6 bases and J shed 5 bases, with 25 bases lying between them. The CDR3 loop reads CALGTFLFVLGGDKLIF. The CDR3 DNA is TGTGCTCTTGGAACCTTCCTCTTTGTACTGGGGGGAGATAAACTCATCTTT.

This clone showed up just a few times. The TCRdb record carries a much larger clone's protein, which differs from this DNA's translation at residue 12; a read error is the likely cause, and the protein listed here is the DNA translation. This CDR3 is CALGVLLPKQIPGDTYTDKLIF. In nucleotides, the CDR3 is TGTGCTCTTGGGGTCCTGCTTCCTAAGCAAATACCGGGGGATACCTACACCGATAAACTCATCTTT. The V and J genes are TRDV1 and TRDJ1; TRDD3 aligns across 9 bases. The CDR3 covers 22 residues. The germline CDR1 and CDR2 sequences are TSWWSYY and QGS. The junction had 24 bases not matched to a gene; V was cut back by 4 bases and J by 0 bases.

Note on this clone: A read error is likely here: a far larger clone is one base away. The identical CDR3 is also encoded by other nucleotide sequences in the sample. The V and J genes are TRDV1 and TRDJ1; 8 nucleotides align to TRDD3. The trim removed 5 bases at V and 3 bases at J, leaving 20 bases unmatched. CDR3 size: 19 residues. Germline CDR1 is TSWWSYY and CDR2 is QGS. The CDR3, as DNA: TGTGCTCTTGGGTTTAGACTCCCCTCGTACTGGGGGCTACCCGATAAACTCATCTTT. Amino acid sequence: CALGFRLPSYWGLPDKLIF.

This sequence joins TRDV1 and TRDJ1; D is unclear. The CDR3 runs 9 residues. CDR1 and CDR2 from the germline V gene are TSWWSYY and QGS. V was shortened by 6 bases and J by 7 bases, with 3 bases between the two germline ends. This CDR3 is CALGLKLIF. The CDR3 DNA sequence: TGTGCTCTTGGCCTTAAACTCATCTTT.

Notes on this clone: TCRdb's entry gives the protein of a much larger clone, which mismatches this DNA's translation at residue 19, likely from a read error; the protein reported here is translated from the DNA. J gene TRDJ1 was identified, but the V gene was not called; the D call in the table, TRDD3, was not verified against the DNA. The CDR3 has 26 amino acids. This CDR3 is CASSGWNGLPQSLTGEIRLCADKLIF. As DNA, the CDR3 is TGTGCCTCCTCGGGATGGAATGGCCTTCCCCAGTCCCTTACTGGGGAAATACGCTTGTGCGCCGATAAACTCATCTTT.

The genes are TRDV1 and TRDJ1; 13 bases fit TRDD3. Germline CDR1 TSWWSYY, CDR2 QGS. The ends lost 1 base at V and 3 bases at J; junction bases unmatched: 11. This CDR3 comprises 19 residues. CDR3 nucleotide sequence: TGTGCTCTTGGGGAACCCCCTTACTGGGGGATACGGTGGGCCGATAAACTCATCTTT. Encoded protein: CALGEPPYWGIRWADKLIF.

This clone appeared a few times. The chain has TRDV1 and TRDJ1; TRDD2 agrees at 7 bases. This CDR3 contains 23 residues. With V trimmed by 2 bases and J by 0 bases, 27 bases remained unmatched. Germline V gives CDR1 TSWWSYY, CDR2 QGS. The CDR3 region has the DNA TGTGCTCTTGGGGAAACCCAGTTTCCTACATTGTGGGGTGGGACCCCGTACACCGATAAACTCATCTTT. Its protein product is CALGETQFPTLWGGTPYTDKLIF.

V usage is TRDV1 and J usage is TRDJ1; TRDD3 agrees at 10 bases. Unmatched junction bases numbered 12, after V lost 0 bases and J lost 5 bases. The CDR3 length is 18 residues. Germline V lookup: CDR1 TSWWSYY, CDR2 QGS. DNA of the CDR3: TGTGCTCTTGGGGAACTGGGACGCCGGGGGATACGCAGAGATAAACTCATCTTT. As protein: CALGELGRRGIRRDKLIF.

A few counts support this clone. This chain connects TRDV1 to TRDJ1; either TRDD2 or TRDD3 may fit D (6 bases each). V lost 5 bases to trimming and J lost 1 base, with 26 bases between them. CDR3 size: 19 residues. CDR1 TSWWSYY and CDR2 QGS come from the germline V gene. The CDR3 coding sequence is TGTGCTCTTGGGATTATTCCTATCCTGGGGAAGACCCCCACCGATAAACTCATCTTT. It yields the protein CALGIIPILGKTPTDKLIF.

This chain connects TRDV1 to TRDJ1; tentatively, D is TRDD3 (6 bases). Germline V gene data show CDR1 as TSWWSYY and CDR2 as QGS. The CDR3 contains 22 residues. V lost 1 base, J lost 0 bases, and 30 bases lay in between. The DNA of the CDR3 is TGTGCTCTTGGGGAACCTATTCCCCTTGTAAGCCTGGGGAGTAGCGACACCGATAAACTCATCTTT. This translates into CALGEPIPLVSLGSSDTDKLIF.

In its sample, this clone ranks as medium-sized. CDR3 sequence reads: CACDTLQPGIDTDKLIF. The CDR3 nucleotides are TGTGCCTGTGACACCCTCCAGCCAGGGATAGACACCGATAAACTCATCTTT. The chain employs TRDV2 and TRDJ1; maybe TRDD3 (6 bases). CDR1 and CDR2 from the germline V gene are GEAIGNYY and EKD. The CDR3 extends over 17 amino acids. Trimming shortened V by 0 bases and J by 0 bases, and 16 bases separated the two germline ends.